The clone carrying this T cell receptor beta chain is a singleton in its sample. The antigen is undetermined. The record originates from a study of CD8 T cells in ankylosing spondylitis. Study conclusions and caveats: There was a TCR beta motif, made of fewer than 10 highly homologous variants, that appeared characteristic of ankylosing spondylitis blood.

TCRdb passed the 5' RACE reads through MiXCR, listing each CDR3 protein once. The sample lists about 840,000 distinct CDR3 sequences, approximately 12% occurring once. Per germline, CDR1 SNHLY and CDR2 FYNNEI. The CDR3 is 17 amino acids. Unmatched junction bases numbered 8, after V lost 1 base and J lost 0 bases. This TCR came from a male donor with ankylosing spondylitis. The chain is built from TRBV2 and TRBJ2-7, with 8 bases lining up with TRBD2. Sequencing was carried out using blood, either unsorted or a sorted T cell fraction (not recorded which). In nucleotides, the CDR3 is TGTGCCAGCAGTGAAGGCCGAGGGACTAGGAGCTCCTACGAGCAGTACTTC. Residues: CASSEGRGTRSSYEQYF.